The T cell receptor (beta chain) described here comes from a study of CD8+CD57+ T cells in acquired aplastic anemia. Per the germline V gene, CDR1 is MGHRA and CDR2 is YSYEKL. The CDR3 is made up of 13 amino acids. V lost 0 bases, J lost 8 bases, and 5 bases lay in between. Using genomic DNA as the template, TCR beta VDJ and CDR3 profiling was carried out. MiXCR, run by TCRdb on the reads, gives a single entry per CDR3 protein. The table has about 270,000 distinct CDR3 sequences, around 82% seen once. Patients picked for sequencing had shown CD8+CD57+ cell expansion detected by flow cytometry. Sequencing used sorted CD4+, CD8+, or CD8+CD57+ T cells (not recorded which) from PBMCs. The origin of this receptor is a human donor with aplastic anemia. The chain employs TRBV4-1 and TRBJ1-6; D unresolved. The CDR3 DNA reads as TGCGCCAGCAGCCAAGAGCCATATTCACCCCTCCACTTT. Its protein is CASSQEPYSPLHF.